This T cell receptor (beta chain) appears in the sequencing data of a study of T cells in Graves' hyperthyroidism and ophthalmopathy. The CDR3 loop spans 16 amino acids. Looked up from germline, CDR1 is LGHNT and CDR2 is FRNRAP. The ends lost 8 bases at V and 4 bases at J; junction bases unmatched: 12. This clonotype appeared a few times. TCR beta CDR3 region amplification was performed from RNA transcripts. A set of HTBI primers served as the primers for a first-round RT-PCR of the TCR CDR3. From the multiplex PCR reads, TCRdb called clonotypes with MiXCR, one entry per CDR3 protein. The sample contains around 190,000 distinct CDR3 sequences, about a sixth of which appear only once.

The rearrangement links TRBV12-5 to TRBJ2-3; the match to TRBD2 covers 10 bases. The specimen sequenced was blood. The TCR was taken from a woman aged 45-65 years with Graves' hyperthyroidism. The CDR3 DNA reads TGTGCTAGTTCACCTGACGGGACTAGCGCATCAGATACGCAGTATTTT. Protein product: CASSPDGTSASDTQYF.